These 17 T cell receptor beta chains share one sample of origin, sequenced in a study of sequential checkpoint blockade in melanoma. TCRdb's copy holds only in-frame clones and misses some; the assay was immunoSEQ multiplex PCR. The sample has approximately 6,000 clones, roughly 53% seen once; the top ten hold about 41%. As for treatment: randomized to nivolumab then ipilimumab (arm A) or the reverse (arm B). The input for sequencing was CD8+ T cells sorted from blood (inferred from file names), taken from a patient given nivolumab and ipilimumab in sequence. These receptors all stem from a human donor with melanoma.

This clone has more than one count but fewer than ten. The CDR3 region has the DNA TGTGCCAGCAGTTTAGGAGCAGCCACCGGGGAGCTGTTTTTT. This translates into CASSLGAATGELFF. This sequence joins TRBV27 and TRBJ2-2, with D hard to call. Germline CDR1 is MNHEY and CDR2 is SMNVEV (reference sequence). Trimming removed 2 bases at V and 4 bases at J, with 8 bases between. The CDR3 covers 14 residues.

This clone was observed at least ten times. The rearrangement uses TRBV28 and TRBJ2-3; the D gene is possibly TRBD2 (5 bases). V gave up 2 bases and J gave up 2 bases, with 17 bases separating them. The CDR3 extends over 17 amino acids. Germline-derived CDR1 and CDR2 are MDHEN and SYDVKM. The CDR3 loop reads CASSLELLGSPTDTQYF. The CDR3 nucleotides are TGTGCCAGCAGTTTAGAGTTACTTGGGAGCCCCACAGATACGCAGTATTTT.

The chain carries TRBV7-9 and TRBJ1-3; the D gene is possibly TRBD1 (6 bases). CDR3 length: 16 residues. V lost 1 base and J lost 0, with 10 bases in between. Germline V lookup: CDR1 SEHNR, CDR2 FQNEAQ (reference sequence). CDR3 sequence reads: CASSLGGQASGNTIYF. The CDR3 DNA reads as TGTGCCAGCAGCTTAGGGGGGCAGGCCTCTGGAAACACCATATATTTT.

The rearrangement joins TRBV10-2 to TRBJ2-5, with 10 bases lining up with TRBD2. The V and J ends lost 0 bases and 0 bases, in that order; junction bases with no gene match: 4. The CDR3 is made up of 17 amino acids. Looked up from germline, CDR1 is WSHSY and CDR2 is SAAADI. CDR3 nucleotide sequence: TGCGCCAGCAGTGAGTCGGTGAGCGGGGGGGACCAAGAGACCCAGTACTTC. It yields the protein CASSESVSGGDQETQYF.

This chain connects TRBV7-6 to TRBJ2-7, with 9 bases matching TRBD2. V lost 4 bases to trimming and J lost 2 bases; unmatched junction nucleotides: 9. The CDR3 has 16 residues. Germline CDR1 reads SGHVS; CDR2 reads FNYEAQ. CDR3 sequence (DNA): TGTGCCAGCAGCTCTGGCAGCGGGAGGAGAACCTACGAGCAGTACTTC. Amino acid sequence: CASSSGSGRRTYEQYF.

This clone has a handful of counts. This sample also contains other DNA sequences that code for the same CDR3. The chain couples TRBV28 to TRBJ2-7; the match to TRBD2 covers 13 bases. The CDR3 contains 15 residues. V was pared by 6 bases and J by 4 bases, with 6 bases of the junction left unmatched. The V gene's germline CDR1 is MDHEN and CDR2 SYDVKM. CDR3 residues: CASRRTSGRVYEQYF. The CDR3 coding sequence is TGTGCCAGCAGGAGGACTAGCGGGAGAGTATACGAGCAGTACTTC.

The V call is TRBV27, the J call TRBJ2-7; D is undetermined. V lost 6 bases, J lost 7 bases, and 22 bases lay in between. CDR3 length: 15 amino acids. Germline V lookup: CDR1 MNHEY, CDR2 SMNVEV (reference sequence). CDR3 DNA sequence: TGTGCCAGCAGGGATACCGGGTCAATCTCGGAGGAGCAGTACTTC. It is translated as CASRDTGSISEEQYF.

This clone occurred a few times. A single base is all that separates this from a far larger clone, so a read error is likely. Within the sample, other DNA sequences also encode this same CDR3. This chain links TRBV7-3 with TRBJ1-4; the match to TRBD1 covers 8 bases. Germline CDR1 and CDR2: SGHTA and FQGTGA. The CDR3 spans 13 residues. J was trimmed by 5 bases and V by 8 bases; bases with no gene match: 4. The CDR3 here is CASGGQGNEKLFF. For the CDR3, the DNA is TGTGCCAGCGGAGGACAGGGCAATGAAAAACTGTTTTTT. Based on the CDR3 plus reference TRBV7-3 and TRBJ1-4, the full variable domain is GAGVSQTPSNKVTEKGKYVELRCDPISGHTALYWYRQSLGQGPEFLIYFQGTGAADDSGLPNDRFFAVRPEGSVSTLKIQRTERGDSAVYLCASGGQGNEKLFFGSGTQLSVL.

The genes are TRBV5-6 and TRBJ2-1, with D tentatively TRBD2 (5 bases). Germline V gene sequence: CDR1 SGHDT, CDR2 YYEEEE. With 2 bases removed from V and 0 bases from J, the gap between germline ends came to 12 bases. CDR3 length equals 16 residues. The CDR3 nucleotides read TGTGCCAGCAGCTTAATTGGGGAGAGCTCCTACAATGAGCAGTTCTTC. As protein: CASSLIGESSYNEQFF.

This clone showed up just a few times. This specimen includes other DNA sequences encoding the same CDR3. The chain couples TRBV5-1 to TRBJ2-1; 9 bases fit TRBD1. V was pared by 5 bases and J by 4 bases, with 7 bases of the junction left unmatched. The CDR3 totals 15 residues. Germline CDR1 is SGHRS and CDR2 is YFSETQ. Here the CDR3 reads CASRPPGQGYNEQFF. The CDR3 DNA is TGCGCCAGCAGGCCCCCGGGACAGGGATACAATGAGCAGTTCTTC.

In its sample, this clone was seen a few times. The V gene is TRBV4-3, the J gene TRBJ2-5, with 7 bases aligning to TRBD2. Germline CDR1 reads LGHNA; CDR2 reads YSLEER. This CDR3 has 15 amino acids. V was clipped by 0 bases and J by 7 bases; unmatched bases: 8. The DNA for the CDR3 is TGCGCCAGCAGCCAAGAGACGGGACTAAGTGGGACCCAGTACTTC. This codes for CASSQETGLSGTQYF.

This clone was seen a handful of times. The J gene is TRBJ2-2, the V gene TRBV7-8; 9 bases align to TRBD1. Unmatched junction bases numbered 8, after V lost 6 bases and J lost 6 bases. The germline gives CDR1 SGHVS, CDR2 FQNEAQ. The CDR3 is made up of 15 amino acids. CDR3 DNA: TGTGCCAGCAGTTCGGGACAGGGAAGAGCCGGGGAGCTGTTTTTT. As protein: CASSSGQGRAGELFF.

The J gene is TRBJ2-1, the V gene TRBV28; D is possibly TRBD2 (6 bases). CDR3 length equals 12 residues. Germline lookup yields CDR1 MDHEN and CDR2 SYDVKM. The V gene lost 8 bases and the J gene lost 6 bases, with 11 bases spanning the gap. The CDR3, as DNA: TGTGCCAGCGGGGGGAGCGCCAATGAGCAGTTCTTC. Amino acids: CASGGSANEQFF.

This clone was counted a few times. This sequence joins TRBV5-5 and TRBJ1-1, with a possible D match to TRBD1 (6 bases). V lost 3 bases, J lost 8 bases, and 11 bases lay in between. Germline CDR1 SGHKS, CDR2 YYEKEE (reference sequence). The CDR3 runs to 12 residues. Written as DNA, the CDR3 is TGTGCCAGCAGCTCGGGGGGGGCGGAAGCTTTCTTT. Translating gives CASSSGGAEAFF.

This clone was picked up a small number of times. V usage is TRBV28 and J usage is TRBJ2-7; D gene uncertain. The germline gives CDR1 MDHEN, CDR2 SYDVKM. V was clipped by 4 bases and J by 4 bases, with 11 bases between them. There are 13 residues in the CDR3. CDR3 sequence reads: CASSYGFKYEQYF. The CDR3 DNA reads TGTGCCAGCAGTTATGGCTTTAAATACGAGCAGTACTTC. Drawing the rest from reference TRBV28 and TRBJ2-7, the complete variable domain is DVKVTQSSRYLVKRTGEKVFLECVQDMDHENMFWYRQDPGLGLRLIYFSYDVKMKEKGDIPEGYSVSREKKERFSLILESASTNQTSMYLCASSYGFKYEQYFGPGTRLTVT.

The chain joins TRBV9 to TRBJ2-3; 11 nucleotides match TRBD2. CDR3 length equals 15 residues. Germline V CDR1 and CDR2: SGDLS, YYNGEE. Unmatched junction bases numbered 4, after V lost 3 bases and J lost 4 bases. The CDR3 DNA reads TGTGCCAGCAGCGGACTAGCGGGGTTTTCAGATACGCAGTATTTT. It is translated as CASSGLAGFSDTQYF.

The rearrangement links TRBV19 to TRBJ2-1; 9 nucleotides match TRBD2. V was pared by 4 bases and J by 4 bases, with 2 bases of the junction left unmatched. The germline gives CDR1 LNHDA, CDR2 SQIVND (reference sequence). CDR3 length: 14 residues. As DNA, the CDR3 is TGTGCCAGTAGTAGCGGGGGGGCTTACAATGAGCAGTTCTTC. It yields the protein CASSSGGAYNEQFF.